This is a list of T cell receptor beta chains from one sample in a study of CD8+CD57+ T cells in acquired aplastic anemia. TCRdb re-derived calls from the reads in MiXCR, one entry per CDR3 protein. The sample lists 300,000 or so distinct CDR3 sequences, about three fifths occurring once. Sequenced: sorted CD4+, CD8+, or CD8+CD57+ T cells (not recorded which) from PBMCs. Receptor source: a human donor with aplastic anemia. CDR3s include the opening cysteine and the closing phenylalanine or tryptophan. D genes are given only for firm matches. Where a row states a size, it is once, few, many or the class of an expanded clone; other rows omit it.

CDR3	DNA	D	V	J	size
CASSLDSETQYF	TGTGCCAGCAGCTTAGATTCGGAGACCCAGTACTTC	-	TRBV11-3	TRBJ2-5	many
CATSRDKSRVGGSEKYF	TGTGCCACCAGCAGAGATAAATCGAGGGTCGGAGGTAGCGAGAAGTACTTC	-	TRBV15	TRBJ2-7	once
CASSLRGQAGTGELFF	TGCGCCAGCAGCCTTCGGGGACAGGCAGGAACCGGGGAGCTGTTTTTT	TRBD1	TRBV5-1	TRBJ2-2	many
CASSPGTGASPLHF	TGTGCCAGCAGTCCCGGGACAGGGGCCTCACCCCTCCACTTT	TRBD1	TRBV7-3	TRBJ1-6	few
CAISNSGGASYGYTF	TGTGCCATCAGTAACTCGGGGGGCGCGAGCTATGGCTACACCTTC	-	TRBV10-3	TRBJ1-2	once
CASSLDLTVEAFF	TGTGCCAGCAGCTTAGATTTGACGGTTGAAGCTTTCTTT	-	TRBV7-2	TRBJ1-1	few
CASRPLAGGYNELFF	TGTGCCAGCAGGCCACTAGCGGGGGGGTACAATGAGCTGTTCTTC	TRBD2	TRBV12-3/TRBV12-4	TRBJ2-1	-
CASSPRTSTDTQYF	TGTGCCAGCAGTCCTAGGACTAGCACAGATACGCAGTATTTT	-	TRBV2	TRBJ2-3	many
CASSDRWGTGELFF	TGCGCCAGCAGTGACCGGTGGGGTACCGGGGAGCTGTTTTTT	-	TRBV10-1	TRBJ2-2	-
CSARSRRGTYEQYF	TGCAGTGCTAGATCCCGGCGGGGTACCTACGAGCAGTACTTC	-	TRBV20-1	TRBJ2-7	-
CASSLGLAGVEQFF	TGTGCCAGCAGCTTGGGACTAGCGGGAGTCGAGCAGTTCTTC	TRBD2	TRBV11-2	TRBJ2-1	many
CASSGEQGYNQPQHF	TGTGCCAGCAGCGGAGAACAGGGTTACAATCAGCCCCAGCATTTT	-	TRBV7-9	TRBJ1-5	many
CASSFTGKGEQYF	TGTGCCAGCAGCTTCACAGGGAAGGGCGAGCAGTACTTC	-	TRBV7-6	TRBJ2-7	many
CSARDLGAQETQYF	TGCAGTGCTAGAGATCTGGGAGCCCAAGAGACCCAGTACTTC	-	TRBV20-1	TRBJ2-5	-
CASSTIGLAGVGELFF	TGCGCCAGCAGCACTATCGGACTAGCGGGAGTCGGGGAGCTGTTTTTT	TRBD2	TRBV5-1	TRBJ2-2	-
CASSTPYEQYF	TGTGCCAGTAGTACCCCCTACGAGCAGTACTTC	-	TRBV19	TRBJ2-7	-
CASSPGRLIVVPQHF	TGTGCCAGCAGCCCGGGACGGCTAATAGTGGTGCCCCAGCATTTT	-	TRBV7-8	TRBJ1-5	-
CASSLRVHTGGAQYF	TGTGCCAGCAGCTTAAGAGTTCACACCGGCGGGGCCCAGTACTTC	-	TRBV7-9	TRBJ2-5	-
CASNLGGGTETQYF	TGTGCCAGCAACCTAGGAGGGGGGACAGAGACCCAGTACTTC	-	TRBV7-2	TRBJ2-5	-
CASSISSGGGTDTQYF	TGTGCCAGTAGTATTTCAAGCGGGGGGGGCACAGATACGCAGTATTTT	TRBD2	TRBV19	TRBJ2-3	many
CASSLDYEQYF	TGTGCCAGCAGCTTGGACTACGAGCAGTACTTC	-	TRBV5-5	TRBJ2-7	few
CASSQPGQGPRSPLHF	TGTGCCAGCAGCCAGCCCGGACAGGGGCCAAGATCACCCCTCCACTTT	TRBD1	TRBV3-1	TRBJ1-6	many
CARDSLRSRTDTQYF	TGTGCTAGAGACAGCCTACGATCCCGCACAGATACGCAGTATTTT	-	TRBV7-6	TRBJ2-3	-
CASSLSGNPTGELFF	TGCGCCAGCAGCTTATCCGGGAACCCAACCGGGGAGCTGTTTTTT	-	TRBV5-1	TRBJ2-2	-
CATSVLPLWAGLSPLHF	TGTGCCACCAGTGTCCTTCCTCTGTGGGCCGGGTTGTCACCCCTCCACTTT	-	TRBV24-1	TRBJ1-6	-
CASSFSQEGREGGYTF	TGTGCCAGCAGCTTTTCACAAGAAGGGCGAGAGGGGGGCTACACCTTC	-	TRBV7-3	TRBJ1-2	-
CATSRDRPTSGRSYEQYF	TGTGCCACCAGCAGAGATCGCCCCACTAGCGGGAGGAGTTACGAGCAGTACTTC	TRBD2	TRBV15	TRBJ2-7	-
CASKSQGDVGTQYF	TGTGCCAGCAAGTCCCAGGGGGATGTGGGGACCCAGTACTTC	TRBD1	TRBV2	TRBJ2-5	-
CATSNPYEQYF	TGTGCCACCAGTAATCCCTACGAGCAGTACTTC	-	TRBV15	TRBJ2-7	-
CASSLGVSLNEKLFF	TGTGCCAGCAGCTTAGGGGTCAGCTTAAATGAAAAACTGTTTTTT	-	TRBV7-8	TRBJ1-4	-
CSAEDSQNQPQHF	TGCAGTGCTGAGGACAGCCAAAATCAGCCCCAGCATTTT	-	TRBV20-1	TRBJ1-5	few
CSASLIVNTEAFF	TGCAGTGCTAGTTTGATAGTAAACACTGAAGCTTTCTTT	-	TRBV20-1	TRBJ1-1	-
CASSTAGTPEAFF	TGTGCCAGCAGTACAGCAGGGACGCCGGAAGCTTTCTTT	-	TRBV2	TRBJ1-1	many
CATNREPSRTYEQYF	TGTGCCACCAACAGAGAGCCTAGCAGGACCTACGAGCAGTACTTC	-	TRBV15	TRBJ2-7	few
CASTLDGSSYEQYF	TGTGCCAGCACCCTGGACGGAAGCTCCTACGAGCAGTACTTC	-	TRBV5-8	TRBJ2-7	many
CASSSSGRGETQYF	TGTGCCAGCAGCTCTAGCGGGAGAGGGGAGACCCAGTACTTC	TRBD2	TRBV7-3	TRBJ2-5	-
CSAPGSSSDSNQPQHF	TGCAGTGCTCCGGGGTCCTCCTCGGATAGCAATCAGCCCCAGCATTTT	-	TRBV20-1	TRBJ1-5	-
CSADSDFDNEQFF	TGCAGTGCCGACAGCGACTTCGACAATGAGCAGTTCTTC	-	TRBV20-1	TRBJ2-1	few
CSARRASSPYEQYF	TGCAGTGCTAGACGGGCGAGCTCTCCCTACGAGCAGTACTTC	-	TRBV20-1	TRBJ2-7	many
CASSPPGQIYEQYF	TGTGCCAGCTCACCACCGGGGCAGATCTACGAGCAGTACTTC	-	TRBV18	TRBJ2-7	many
CASSLRAENTEAFF	TGCGCCAGCAGCTTGAGGGCAGAGAACACTGAAGCTTTCTTT	-	TRBV5-1	TRBJ1-1	many
CASSRGTSGPGEQYF	TGTGCCAGCAGCCGTGGGACTAGCGGTCCCGGGGAGCAGTACTTC	TRBD2	TRBV7-9	TRBJ2-7	-
CSANGLGGPVYNEQFF	TGCAGTGCTAATGGCCTTGGCGGGCCGGTATACAATGAGCAGTTCTTC	-	TRBV20-1	TRBJ2-1	many
CSAREQGAETQYF	TGCAGTGCTAGAGAACAGGGGGCAGAGACCCAGTACTTC	TRBD1	TRBV20-1	TRBJ2-5	few
CASSESRRAGLYGYTF	TGCGCCAGCAGTGAGTCGAGGCGGGCAGGCCTCTATGGCTACACCTTC	-	TRBV10-1	TRBJ1-2	many
CASSEGGRQGYGYTF	TGTGCCAGCAGTGAAGGGGGACGCCAGGGCTATGGCTACACCTTC	-	TRBV2	TRBJ1-2	-
CASRPLSGQPQHF	TGTGCCAGCAGACCGCTTTCGGGTCAGCCCCAGCATTTT	-	TRBV7-9	TRBJ1-5	-